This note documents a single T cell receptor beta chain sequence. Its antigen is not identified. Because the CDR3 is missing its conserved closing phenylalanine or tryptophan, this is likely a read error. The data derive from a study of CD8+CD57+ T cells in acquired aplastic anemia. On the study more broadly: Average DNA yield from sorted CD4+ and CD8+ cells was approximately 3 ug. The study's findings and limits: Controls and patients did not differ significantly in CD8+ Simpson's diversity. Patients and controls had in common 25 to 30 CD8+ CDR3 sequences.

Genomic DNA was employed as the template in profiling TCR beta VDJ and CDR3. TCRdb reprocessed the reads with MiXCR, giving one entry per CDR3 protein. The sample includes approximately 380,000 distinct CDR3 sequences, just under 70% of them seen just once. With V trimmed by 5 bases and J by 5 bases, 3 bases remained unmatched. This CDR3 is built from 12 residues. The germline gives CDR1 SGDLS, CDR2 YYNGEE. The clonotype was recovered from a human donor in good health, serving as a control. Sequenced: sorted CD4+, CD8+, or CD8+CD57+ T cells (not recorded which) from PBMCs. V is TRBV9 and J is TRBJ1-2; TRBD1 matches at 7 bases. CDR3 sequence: CASSRDSYGYTH. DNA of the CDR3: TGTGCCAGCAGTAGGGACAGTTATGGCTACACCCAC.